This T cell receptor beta chain was documented in a study of identical twins. Study-wide results and caveats: Potential partial confounding of zero-insertion analyses by invariant MAIT and iNKT cells was noted.

V lost 2 bases and J 7 bases, leaving 14 bases between the germline ends. This CDR3 spans 14 amino acids. Germline assignment: CDR1 SEHNR and CDR2 FQNEAQ (reference sequence). This clonotype was observed a handful of times. What it binds is unknown. TCRdb re-called the 5' RACE reads with MiXCR, one entry per CDR3 protein. The sample has 500,000 to 600,000 distinct CDR3 sequences, less than 25% seen once. This same sample was also part of a study on T cells expressing NK-cell markers. As that study records: Eight donors were sequenced, seven testing HCMV-seropositive and one testing seronegative. Top CD8+ clonotypes included the dominant CD3+CD56+NKG2C+ clonotypes in roughly 6 donors. In a few donors, dominant clonotypes made up about 25-60.1% of CD3+CD56-NKG2C+ cells.

This receptor was taken from a woman aged 18-30 years in good health. The chain has TRBV7-9 and TRBJ1-2; D gene ambiguous. Sequencing was done on a sample of CD4+ T cells sorted from blood. This CDR3 is CASSLSGEGVGYTF. For the CDR3, the DNA is TGTGCCAGCAGCTTATCCGGGGAAGGAGTTGGCTACACCTTC.